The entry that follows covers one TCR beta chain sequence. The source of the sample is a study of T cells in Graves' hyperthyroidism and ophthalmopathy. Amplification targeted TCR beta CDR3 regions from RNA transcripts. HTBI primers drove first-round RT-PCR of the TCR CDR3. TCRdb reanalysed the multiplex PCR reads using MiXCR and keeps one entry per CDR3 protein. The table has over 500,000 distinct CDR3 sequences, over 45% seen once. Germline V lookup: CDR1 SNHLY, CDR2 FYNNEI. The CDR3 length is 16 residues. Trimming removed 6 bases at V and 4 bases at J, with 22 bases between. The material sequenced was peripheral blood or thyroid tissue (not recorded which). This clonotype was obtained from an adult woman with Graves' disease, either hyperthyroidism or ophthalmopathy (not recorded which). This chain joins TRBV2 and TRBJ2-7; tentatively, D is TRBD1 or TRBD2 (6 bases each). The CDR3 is CASSLGTGAGTYEQYF. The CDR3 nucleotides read TGTGCCAGCAGCTTAGGAACGGGGGCAGGAACTTACGAGCAGTACTTC.